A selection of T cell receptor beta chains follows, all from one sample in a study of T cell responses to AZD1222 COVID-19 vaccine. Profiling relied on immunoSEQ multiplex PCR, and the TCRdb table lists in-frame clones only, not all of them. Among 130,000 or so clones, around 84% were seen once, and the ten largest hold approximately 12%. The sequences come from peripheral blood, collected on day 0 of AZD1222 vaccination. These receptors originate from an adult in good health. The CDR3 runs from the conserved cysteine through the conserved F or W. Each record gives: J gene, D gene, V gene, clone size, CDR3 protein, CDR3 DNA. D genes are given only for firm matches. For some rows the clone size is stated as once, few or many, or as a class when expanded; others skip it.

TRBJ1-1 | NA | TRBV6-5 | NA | CASSYSTEAFF | TGTGCCAGCAGTTACTCCACTGAAGCTTTCTTT
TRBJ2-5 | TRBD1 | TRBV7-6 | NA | CASSQTPGTVIGQETQYF | TGTGCCAGCAGCCAAACCCCCGGGACAGTTATAGGCCAAGAGACCCAGTACTTC
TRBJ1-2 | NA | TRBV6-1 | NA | CASSEAHDLYGYTF | TGTGCCAGCAGTGAAGCGCACGATCTCTATGGCTACACCTTC
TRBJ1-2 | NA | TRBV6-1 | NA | CASSEDQGSGYTF | TGTGCCAGCAGTGAAGATCAGGGAAGCGGCTACACCTTC
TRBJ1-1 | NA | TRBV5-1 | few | CASGGDWSMNTEAFF | TGCGCCAGTGGCGGGGATTGGTCCATGAACACTGAAGCTTTCTTT
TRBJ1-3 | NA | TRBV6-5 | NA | CASKLAGGNTIYF | TGTGCCAGCAAACTAGCTGGGGGAAACACCATATATTTT
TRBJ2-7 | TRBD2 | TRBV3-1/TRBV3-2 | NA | CASSQGRLAGAYEQYF | TGTGCCAGCAGCCAAGGGAGACTAGCGGGCGCCTACGAGCAGTACTTC
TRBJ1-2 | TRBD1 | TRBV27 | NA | CASSLLAGQGANGYTF | TGTGCCAGCAGTTTATTGGCGGGGCAGGGGGCTAATGGCTACACCTTC
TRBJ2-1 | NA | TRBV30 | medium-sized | CAWSSDNNEQFF | TGTGCCTGGTCTAGCGACAACAATGAGCAGTTCTTC
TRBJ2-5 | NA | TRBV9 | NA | CASSPRGFQETQYF | TGTGCCAGCAGCCCCAGGGGTTTCCAAGAGACCCAGTACTTC
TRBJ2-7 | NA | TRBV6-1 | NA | CASSEGSYEQYF | TGTGCCAGCAGTGAGGGCAGCTACGAGCAGTACTTC
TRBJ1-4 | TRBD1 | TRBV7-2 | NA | CASSLEGQGNEKLFF | TGTGCCAGCAGCTTAGAGGGACAGGGCAATGAAAAACTGTTTTTT
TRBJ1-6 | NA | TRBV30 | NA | CAWTVGRMGPLHF | TGTGCCTGGACCGTAGGAAGGATGGGACCCCTCCACTTT
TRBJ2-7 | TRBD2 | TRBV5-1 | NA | CASSSQPTQRGSIYEQYF | TGCGCCAGCAGCTCCCAACCCACCCAGCGCGGGAGTATCTACGAGCAGTACTTC
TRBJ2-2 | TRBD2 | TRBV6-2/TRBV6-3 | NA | CASSGPGLAGTLLAGELFF | TGTGCCAGCAGTGGACCGGGACTAGCGGGGACTTTACTCGCCGGGGAGCTGTTTTTT
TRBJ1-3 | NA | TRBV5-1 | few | CASSLGYRASGNTIYF | TGCGCCAGCAGCTTGGGGTACAGGGCCTCTGGAAACACCATATATTTT
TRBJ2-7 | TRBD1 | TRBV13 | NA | CASSQDRGFHEQYF | TGTGCCAGCAGCCAGGACAGGGGTTTCCACGAGCAGTACTTC
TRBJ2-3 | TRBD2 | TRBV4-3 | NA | CASSQASTSGGSDTQYF | TGCGCCAGCAGCCAAGCCTCTACTAGCGGGGGTTCGGATACGCAGTATTTT
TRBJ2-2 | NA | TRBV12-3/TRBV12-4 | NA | CASSGLDTGELFF | TGTGCCAGCAGTGGACTTGACACCGGGGAGCTGTTTTTT
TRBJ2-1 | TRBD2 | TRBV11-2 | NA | CASSPGRGGNNEQFF | TGTGCCAGCAGCCCAGGGCGCGGGGGGAACAATGAGCAGTTCTTC
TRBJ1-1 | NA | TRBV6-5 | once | CASSYSGFDTEAFF | TGTGCCAGCAGTTACTCGGGGTTTGACACTGAAGCTTTCTTT
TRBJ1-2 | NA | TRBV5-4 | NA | CASSYNRGWPYGYTF | TGTGCCAGCAGCTACAATCGGGGCTGGCCCTATGGCTACACCTTC
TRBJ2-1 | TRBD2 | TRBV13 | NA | CASSSPSGGENEQFF | TGTGCCAGCAGCTCCCCTAGCGGGGGGGAAAATGAGCAGTTCTTC
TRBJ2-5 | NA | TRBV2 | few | CASSGNSATQETQYF | TGTGCCAGCAGCGGTAATTCAGCGACGCAAGAGACCCAGTACTTC
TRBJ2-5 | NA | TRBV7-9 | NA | CASSLAWTAQETQYF | TGTGCCAGCAGCTTAGCCTGGACAGCCCAAGAGACCCAGTACTTC
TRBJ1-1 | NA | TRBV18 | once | CASSPPAGPTAFF | TGTGCCAGCTCACCACCTGCAGGGCCGACGGCTTTCTTT
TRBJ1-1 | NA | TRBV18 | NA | CASSKNEGGPEAFF | TGTGCCAGCTCAAAAAATGAGGGGGGCCCTGAAGCTTTCTTT
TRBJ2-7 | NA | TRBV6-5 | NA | CATREWTDYEQYF | TGTGCCACCCGCGAGTGGACCGACTACGAGCAGTACTTC
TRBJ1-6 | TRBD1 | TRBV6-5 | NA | CASTRQGQYNSPLHF | TGTGCCAGCACCCGCCAGGGACAGTATAATTCACCCCTCCACTTT
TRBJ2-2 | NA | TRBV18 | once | CASSPLSDSNTGELFF | TGTGCCAGCTCACCACTCTCGGACTCCAACACCGGGGAGCTGTTTTTT
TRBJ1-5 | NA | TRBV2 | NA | CASQGGGNQPQHF | TGTGCCAGCCAGGGTGGCGGCAATCAGCCCCAGCATTTT
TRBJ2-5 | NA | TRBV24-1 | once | CATSDTKYQETQYF | TGTGCCACCAGTGATACAAAGTACCAAGAGACCCAGTACTTC
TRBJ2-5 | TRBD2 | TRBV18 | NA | CASSLNSGPQETQYF | TGTGCCAGCTCACTGAATAGCGGGCCGCAAGAGACCCAGTACTTC
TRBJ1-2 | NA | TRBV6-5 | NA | CASSQQGSNSYGYTF | TGTGCCAGCAGCCAACAGGGCTCGAATTCCTATGGCTACACCTTC
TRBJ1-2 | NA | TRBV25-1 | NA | CASSEGNSRPNYGYTF | TGTGCCAGCAGTGAAGGAAACAGCAGGCCTAACTATGGCTACACCTTC
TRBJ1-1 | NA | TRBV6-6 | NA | CASSSLWTAEAFF | TGTGCCAGCAGTTCCCTCTGGACAGCTGAAGCTTTCTTT
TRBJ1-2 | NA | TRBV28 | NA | CASSFRYGYTF | TGTGCCAGCAGTTTCCGGTATGGCTACACCTTC
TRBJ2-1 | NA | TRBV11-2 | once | CASSLDLHLFDEQFF | TGTGCCAGCAGCTTAGATCTTCACCTCTTCGATGAGCAGTTCTTC
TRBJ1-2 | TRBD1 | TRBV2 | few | CASSNRGDDYGYTF | TGTGCCAGCAGTAACAGGGGGGACGACTATGGCTACACCTTC
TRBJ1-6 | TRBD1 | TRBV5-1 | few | CASSLGQGEPLHF | TGCGCCAGCAGCTTGGGGCAGGGGGAGCCCCTCCACTTT